The source of this TCR beta chain is a study of blood T cell repertoires in COVID-19. The V gene's germline CDR1 is MNHEY and CDR2 SMNVEV (reference sequence). The V end was cut by 5 bases, the J end by 8 bases, with 15 bases between. This CDR3 has 14 amino acids. Data came from immunoSEQ multiplex PCR; TCRdb stores just in-frame clones and leaves some out. The data hold about 140,000 clones, with approximately 80% observed a single time. The sample consisted of PBMCs or T cells enriched from blood (not recorded which). The chain couples TRBV27 to TRBJ1-4; D is possibly TRBD1 (6 bases). The source of this sequence is a woman between 18 and 29 years old who had been exposed to COVID-19. CDR3 in amino acids: CASSLNHRAEKLFF. CDR3 DNA sequence: TGTGCCAGCAGTCTCAACCACAGGGCAGAAAAACTGTTTTTT.